The table lists the clone carrying this TCR beta chain with a count of one. The antigen remains undetermined. Only in-frame clones appear in the TCRdb table, and some are missing; sequencing was by immunoSEQ multiplex PCR. The data show 95,000 to 100,000 clones, around 89% seen once. Germline assignment: CDR1 LNHDA and CDR2 SQIVND (reference sequence). Trimming at V came to 7 bases and at J to 2 bases, leaving 3 bases not matched to a gene. The CDR3 runs to 13 residues. In every patient, relapse followed autologous stem cell transplantation, while exposure to brentuximab vedotin differed. This sample was included in a study of PD-1 blockade in classical Hodgkin lymphoma. Study overall: Nivolumab 3 mg/kg was given intravenously every 2 weeks. Whole-study findings and limits: The study found complete responders had baseline diversity similar to newly diagnosed patients. Relapsed/refractory patients reportedly had the lowest baseline TCR diversity, below newly diagnosed patients, who were below healthy donors.

The chain recombines TRBV19 with TRBJ2-3; 7 bases are a match to TRBD2. The TCR sequence derives from a human donor with classical Hodgkin lymphoma. Sample: peripheral blood mononuclear cells (PBMCs), taken before the second cycle of nivolumab. The CDR3 DNA reads as TGTGCCAGTACAGGGACTAACACAGATACGCAGTATTTT. It yields the protein CASTGTNTDTQYF.